This T cell receptor (beta chain) was profiled in a study of CD8 T cells in ankylosing spondylitis. Using its own MiXCR run on the 5' RACE reads, TCRdb lists one record per CDR3 protein. The top ten clones hold approximately 15% of a sample with 150,000 to 200,000 distinct CDR3 sequences, roughly 13% of them seen once. Germline V lookup: CDR1 SGHAT, CDR2 FQNNGV. Trimming left V 1 base short and J 0 bases short, with 10 bases between. The CDR3 is made up of 16 amino acids. This clonotype appeared a few times. V gene TRBV11-2 combines with J gene TRBJ2-1; D unclear. The material sequenced was blood, either unsorted or a sorted T cell fraction (not recorded which). The TCR sequence derives from a male donor with ankylosing spondylitis or in good health (not recorded which). This chain's CDR3 is CASSLGMRHSYNEQFF. Here the CDR3 DNA reads TGTGCCAGCAGCTTAGGGATGAGACACTCCTACAATGAGCAGTTCTTC.